This is a list of T cell receptor beta chains from one sample in a study of blood T cell repertoires in COVID-19. Sequencing used immunoSEQ multiplex PCR; TCRdb keeps in-frame clones, though not all of them. The repertoire holds roughly 70,000 clones, with 80% to 95% as singletons. The sample consisted of peripheral blood. The receptors stem from a man aged 50 to 60 with COVID-19, enrolled during active disease. CDR3s include the opening cysteine and the closing phenylalanine or tryptophan. The D gene is left open where the match is weak. The size field is filled for only some rows; it gives once, few, many or a size class.

V gene: TRBV7-9
clone size: .
D gene: TRBD2
J gene: TRBJ2-5
CDR3 protein: CASSSNLAGGWETQYF
CDR3 DNA: TGTGCCAGCAGCTCGAATTTAGCGGGAGGTTGGGAGACCCAGTACTTC

V gene: TRBV5-1
clone size: .
D gene: TRBD2
J gene: TRBJ2-7
CDR3 protein: CASSLGREIDEQYF
CDR3 DNA: TGCGCCAGCAGCTTGGGGCGGGAGATAGACGAGCAGTACTTC

V gene: TRBV7-9
clone size: .
D gene: .
J gene: TRBJ2-2
CDR3 protein: CASSLNRDFGELFF
CDR3 DNA: TGTGCCAGCAGCCTCAACAGGGATTTCGGGGAGCTGTTTTTT

V gene: TRBV11-2
clone size: .
D gene: TRBD1
J gene: TRBJ2-4
CDR3 protein: CASSSGQGSNIQYF
CDR3 DNA: TGTGCCAGCAGCTCGGGACAGGGGTCCAACATTCAGTACTTC

V gene: TRBV10-3
clone size: .
D gene: TRBD1
J gene: TRBJ1-2
CDR3 protein: CASFQGANYGYTF
CDR3 DNA: TGTGCCAGTTTTCAGGGGGCTAACTATGGCTACACCTTC

V gene: TRBV30
clone size: few
D gene: .
J gene: TRBJ1-4
CDR3 protein: CAWSVRAGKLFF
CDR3 DNA: TGTGCCTGGAGTGTCCGAGCTGGAAAACTGTTTTTT

V gene: TRBV29-1
clone size: .
D gene: .
J gene: TRBJ2-7
CDR3 protein: CSVGSGSEVSYEQYF
CDR3 DNA: TGCAGCGTGGGCTCAGGGTCGGAAGTCTCCTACGAGCAGTACTTC

V gene: TRBV18
clone size: .
D gene: TRBD2
J gene: TRBJ2-1
CDR3 protein: CASSPGTSYNEQFF
CDR3 DNA: TGTGCCAGCTCACCAGGGACTAGCTACAATGAGCAGTTCTTC

V gene: TRBV5-4
clone size: .
D gene: TRBD1
J gene: TRBJ1-6
CDR3 protein: CASSTRQGGIFDSPLHF
CDR3 DNA: TGTGCCAGCAGCACCCGACAGGGGGGAATCTTCGATTCACCCCTCCACTTT

V gene: TRBV24-1
clone size: once
D gene: TRBD2
J gene: TRBJ2-5
CDR3 protein: CATSDFPTSGQETQYF
CDR3 DNA: TGTGCCACCAGTGATTTCCCAACTAGCGGACAAGAGACCCAGTACTTC

V gene: TRBV19
clone size: .
D gene: .
J gene: TRBJ1-4
CDR3 protein: CASSPSEANEKLFF
CDR3 DNA: TGTGCCAGTAGTCCTTCCGAGGCTAATGAAAAACTGTTTTTT

V gene: TRBV12-3/TRBV12-4
clone size: .
D gene: .
J gene: TRBJ2-2
CDR3 protein: CASSLEGAGELFF
CDR3 DNA: TGTGCCAGCAGTTTAGAAGGAGCTGGGGAGCTGTTTTTT

V gene: TRBV10-3
clone size: .
D gene: TRBD1
J gene: TRBJ1-4
CDR3 protein: CAISESGGQKNEKLFF
CDR3 DNA: TGTGCCATCAGTGAGTCAGGGGGACAGAAGAATGAAAAACTGTTTTTT

V gene: TRBV4-3
clone size: .
D gene: TRBD1
J gene: TRBJ1-1
CDR3 protein: CASSQEDRVRSGEAFF
CDR3 DNA: TGCGCCAGCAGCCAAGAGGACAGGGTGCGTTCGGGAGAAGCTTTCTTT

V gene: TRBV5-1
clone size: .
D gene: .
J gene: TRBJ2-3
CDR3 protein: CASSLGGTSTDTQYF
CDR3 DNA: TGCGCCAGCAGCTTGGGTGGTACTAGCACAGATACGCAGTATTTT

V gene: TRBV6-1
clone size: .
D gene: .
J gene: TRBJ1-2
CDR3 protein: CASSESPNSKLYGYTF
CDR3 DNA: TGTGCCAGCAGTGAGTCCCCGAACAGCAAACTCTATGGCTACACCTTC

V gene: TRBV28
clone size: .
D gene: .
J gene: TRBJ1-5
CDR3 protein: CASSFGGNQPQHF
CDR3 DNA: TGTGCCAGCAGTTTTGGGGGGAATCAGCCCCAGCATTTT

V gene: TRBV6-2/TRBV6-3
clone size: .
D gene: .
J gene: TRBJ2-3
CDR3 protein: CASSYDAQATDTQYF
CDR3 DNA: TGTGCCAGCAGTTATGATGCCCAGGCCACAGATACGCAGTATTTT

V gene: TRBV2
clone size: few
D gene: .
J gene: TRBJ1-1
CDR3 protein: CASSEYAGLEAFF
CDR3 DNA: TGTGCCAGCAGTGAGTATGCAGGCCTTGAAGCTTTCTTT

V gene: TRBV7-9
clone size: .
D gene: TRBD1
J gene: TRBJ1-4
CDR3 protein: CASSLTQGAVEKLFF
CDR3 DNA: TGTGCCAGCAGCTTAACGCAGGGGGCTGTTGAAAAACTGTTTTTT

V gene: TRBV11-1
clone size: .
D gene: TRBD1
J gene: TRBJ2-1
CDR3 protein: CASSSTGSGNEQFF
CDR3 DNA: TGTGCCAGCAGCTCGACAGGGTCGGGGAATGAGCAGTTCTTC

V gene: TRBV18
clone size: .
D gene: .
J gene: TRBJ1-2
CDR3 protein: CASSPAGDVRGYTF
CDR3 DNA: TGTGCCAGCTCACCAGCAGGGGACGTGCGTGGCTACACCTTC

V gene: TRBV29-1
clone size: .
D gene: .
J gene: TRBJ1-2
CDR3 protein: CSAIQGDYGYTF
CDR3 DNA: TGCAGCGCCATACAGGGCGACTATGGCTACACCTTC

V gene: TRBV6-1
clone size: .
D gene: TRBD1
J gene: TRBJ2-7
CDR3 protein: CASSDGTGGRFAYEQYF
CDR3 DNA: TGTGCCAGCAGTGACGGGACAGGGGGTAGGTTCGCCTACGAGCAGTACTTC

V gene: TRBV2
clone size: .
D gene: TRBD1
J gene: TRBJ1-6
CDR3 protein: CASSPRTGVASLHF
CDR3 DNA: TGTGCCAGCAGCCCTCGGACAGGGGTTGCCTCGCTCCACTTT

V gene: TRBV11-2
clone size: .
D gene: .
J gene: TRBJ2-1
CDR3 protein: CASSLSVGNEQFF
CDR3 DNA: TGTGCCAGCAGCCTGTCGGTCGGGAATGAGCAGTTCTTC

V gene: TRBV24-1
clone size: .
D gene: .
J gene: TRBJ1-5
CDR3 protein: CATSETDSRQHF
CDR3 DNA: TGTGCCACCAGTGAGACGGACAGCCGCCAGCATTTT

V gene: TRBV10-1
clone size: .
D gene: TRBD1
J gene: TRBJ2-2
CDR3 protein: CASTSGQDTGELFF
CDR3 DNA: TGCGCCAGCACCTCGGGACAGGACACCGGGGAGCTGTTTTTT

V gene: TRBV6-5
clone size: .
D gene: .
J gene: TRBJ2-7
CDR3 protein: CASSQRRVSYEQYF
CDR3 DNA: TGTGCCAGCAGTCAAAGGCGGGTTAGCTACGAGCAGTACTTC

V gene: TRBV5-1
clone size: .
D gene: TRBD1
J gene: TRBJ1-4
CDR3 protein: CASSDGQGSGEKLFF
CDR3 DNA: TGCGCCAGCAGCGACGGACAGGGGAGTGGTGAAAAACTGTTTTTT

V gene: TRBV7-9
clone size: .
D gene: .
J gene: TRBJ1-1
CDR3 protein: CASTAGTEAFF
CDR3 DNA: TGTGCCAGCACCGCGGGGACTGAAGCTTTCTTT

V gene: TRBV5-6
clone size: .
D gene: .
J gene: TRBJ1-5
CDR3 protein: CASSSEQEGNQPQHF
CDR3 DNA: TGTGCCAGCAGCTCGGAGCAAGAGGGCAATCAGCCCCAGCATTTT

V gene: TRBV6-5
clone size: .
D gene: .
J gene: TRBJ1-5
CDR3 protein: CASSYPRESQHF
CDR3 DNA: TGTGCCAGCAGTTACCCTAGGGAGTCCCAGCATTTT

V gene: TRBV30
clone size: .
D gene: .
J gene: TRBJ1-1
CDR3 protein: CAWRAWGEAFF
CDR3 DNA: TGTGCCTGGAGAGCCTGGGGGGAGGCTTTCTTT

V gene: TRBV14
clone size: .
D gene: .
J gene: TRBJ2-1
CDR3 protein: CASSGGLTLRDEQFF
CDR3 DNA: TGTGCCAGCAGTGGCGGACTAACTCTTCGGGATGAGCAGTTCTTC

V gene: TRBV9
clone size: .
D gene: TRBD2
J gene: TRBJ2-3
CDR3 protein: CASSVTSAATDTQYF
CDR3 DNA: TGTGCCAGCAGCGTAACTAGCGCTGCCACAGATACGCAGTATTTT

V gene: TRBV21-1
clone size: .
D gene: .
J gene: TRBJ1-5
CDR3 protein: CASEGHRTGNQPQHF
CDR3 DNA: TGTGCCAGCGAGGGACACCGGACCGGCAATCAGCCCCAGCATTTT

V gene: TRBV2
clone size: few
D gene: TRBD2
J gene: TRBJ2-7
CDR3 protein: CASSAVAGGPYEQYF
CDR3 DNA: TGTGCCAGCAGTGCAGTGGCGGGAGGGCCCTACGAGCAGTACTTC

V gene: TRBV12-5
clone size: .
D gene: .
J gene: TRBJ2-3
CDR3 protein: CASGSSTDTQYF
CDR3 DNA: TGTGCTAGTGGTTCGAGCACAGATACGCAGTATTTT

V gene: TRBV10-3
clone size: .
D gene: TRBD2
J gene: TRBJ2-1
CDR3 protein: CAISLLGLAGNEQFF
CDR3 DNA: TGTGCCATCTCGCTTTTGGGACTAGCGGGAAATGAGCAGTTCTTC

V gene: TRBV9
clone size: .
D gene: .
J gene: TRBJ1-3
CDR3 protein: CASSRGQISGNTIYF
CDR3 DNA: TGTGCCAGCAGCCGCGGACAGATCTCTGGAAACACCATATATTTT

V gene: TRBV25-1
clone size: .
D gene: TRBD2
J gene: TRBJ2-5
CDR3 protein: CASSEFGLARETQYF
CDR3 DNA: TGTGCCAGCAGTGAATTCGGACTAGCTCGAGAGACCCAGTACTTC

V gene: TRBV19
clone size: .
D gene: TRBD2
J gene: TRBJ2-1
CDR3 protein: CASSIREGQYNEQFF
CDR3 DNA: TGTGCCAGTAGTATTAGGGAGGGCCAGTACAATGAGCAGTTCTTC

V gene: TRBV28
clone size: .
D gene: .
J gene: TRBJ2-5
CDR3 protein: CASTSGETQYF
CDR3 DNA: TGTGCCAGCACCTCCGGAGAGACCCAGTACTTC

V gene: TRBV7-2
clone size: .
D gene: TRBD1
J gene: TRBJ2-4
CDR3 protein: CASSLGPGGANIQYF
CDR3 DNA: TGTGCCAGCAGCTTAGGTCCAGGGGGCGCGAACATTCAGTACTTC

V gene: TRBV9
clone size: .
D gene: .
J gene: TRBJ2-1
CDR3 protein: CASSVGGTSSYNEQFF
CDR3 DNA: TGTGCCAGCAGCGTAGGCGGCACGAGCTCCTACAATGAGCAGTTCTTC

V gene: TRBV30
clone size: .
D gene: .
J gene: TRBJ1-5
CDR3 protein: CAWSAISPTSNQPQHF
CDR3 DNA: TGTGCCTGGAGCGCAATTAGTCCAACGAGCAATCAGCCCCAGCATTTT

V gene: TRBV19
clone size: .
D gene: .
J gene: TRBJ1-5
CDR3 protein: CASSIWQGNQPQHF
CDR3 DNA: TGTGCCAGTAGTATCTGGCAGGGAAATCAGCCCCAGCATTTT

V gene: TRBV9
clone size: .
D gene: TRBD2
J gene: TRBJ2-2
CDR3 protein: CASSPGTSGRVGELFF
CDR3 DNA: TGTGCCAGCAGCCCGGGGACTAGCGGGAGGGTCGGGGAGCTGTTTTTT

V gene: TRBV30
clone size: .
D gene: .
J gene: TRBJ1-1
CDR3 protein: CAWSVPDRQNTEAFF
CDR3 DNA: TGTGCCTGGAGTGTTCCAGACAGGCAGAACACTGAAGCTTTCTTT

V gene: TRBV18
clone size: .
D gene: .
J gene: TRBJ1-4
CDR3 protein: CASSPPGEVEKLFF
CDR3 DNA: TGTGCCAGCTCACCACCAGGGGAGGTTGAAAAACTGTTTTTT

V gene: TRBV18
clone size: .
D gene: .
J gene: TRBJ1-4
CDR3 protein: CASSSNNEKLFF
CDR3 DNA: TGTGCCAGCTCATCCAATAATGAAAAACTGTTTTTT

V gene: TRBV5-1
clone size: .
D gene: TRBD2
J gene: TRBJ2-1
CDR3 protein: CASSFLGTSLFNEQFF
CDR3 DNA: TGCGCCAGCAGCTTCCTCGGGACTAGCCTCTTCAATGAGCAGTTCTTC

V gene: TRBV19
clone size: .
D gene: TRBD1
J gene: TRBJ1-5
CDR3 protein: CASSMSQGDNQPQHF
CDR3 DNA: TGTGCCAGTAGTATGAGTCAGGGGGACAATCAGCCCCAGCATTTT

V gene: TRBV7-3
clone size: .
D gene: .
J gene: TRBJ1-1
CDR3 protein: CASSSAGGTEAFF
CDR3 DNA: TGTGCCAGCAGCTCGGCTGGAGGCACTGAAGCTTTCTTT

V gene: TRBV4-1
clone size: .
D gene: TRBD2
J gene: TRBJ2-6
CDR3 protein: CASSRTGLAGGPGSGANVLTF
CDR3 DNA: TGCGCCAGCAGCCGCACGGGACTAGCGGGAGGGCCAGGCTCTGGGGCCAACGTCCTGACTTTC

V gene: TRBV15
clone size: .
D gene: .
J gene: TRBJ1-4
CDR3 protein: CATSRYPEGGDEKLFF
CDR3 DNA: TGTGCCACCAGCCGATACCCCGAGGGAGGTGATGAAAAACTGTTTTTT

V gene: TRBV11-2
clone size: .
D gene: TRBD1
J gene: TRBJ1-1
CDR3 protein: CASSSPDRVLSTEAFF
CDR3 DNA: TGTGCCAGCAGCTCCCCGGACAGGGTCCTCAGCACTGAAGCTTTCTTT

V gene: TRBV5-1
clone size: .
D gene: .
J gene: TRBJ1-2
CDR3 protein: CASRPESQPVYGYTF
CDR3 DNA: TGCGCCAGCAGACCCGAATCCCAACCAGTCTATGGCTACACCTTC